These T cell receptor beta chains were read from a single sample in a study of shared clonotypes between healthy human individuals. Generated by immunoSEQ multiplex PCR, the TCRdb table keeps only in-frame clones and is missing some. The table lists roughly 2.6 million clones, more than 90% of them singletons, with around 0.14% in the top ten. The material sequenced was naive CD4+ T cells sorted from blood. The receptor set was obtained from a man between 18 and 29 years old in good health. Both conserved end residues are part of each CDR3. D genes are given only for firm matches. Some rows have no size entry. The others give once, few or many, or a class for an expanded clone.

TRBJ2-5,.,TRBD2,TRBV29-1,TGCAGCGTTGGTAGCGGGACCGCCTTGACGGCCCAGTACTTC,CSVGSGTALTAQYF
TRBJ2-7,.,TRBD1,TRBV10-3,TGTGCCATCAGTGACCCAGGACAGGGAGACTACGAGCAGTACTTC,CAISDPGQGDYEQYF
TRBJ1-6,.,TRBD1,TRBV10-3,TGTGCCACCCGGGGGACAGAGAATTCACCCCTCCACTTT,CATRGTENSPLHF
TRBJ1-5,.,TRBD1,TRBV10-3,TGTGCCAGCAGTGCCGACAGGGGCAATCAGCCCCAGCATTTT,CASSADRGNQPQHF
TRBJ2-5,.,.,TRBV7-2,TGTGCCAGCAGCCCTAGCCCCTTAGCGCTATGGGGGGAGACCCAGTACTTC,CASSPSPLALWGETQYF
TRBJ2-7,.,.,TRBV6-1,TGTGCCAGCAGTGAATTAGGCGAGCAGTACTTC,CASSELGEQYF
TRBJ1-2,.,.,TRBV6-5,TGTGCCAGCAGACAGGTTAACTATGGCTACACCTTC,CASRQVNYGYTF
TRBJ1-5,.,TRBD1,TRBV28,TGTGCCAGCAGTTCAGGACAGGGGGCTGAACAGCCCCAGCATTTT,CASSSGQGAEQPQHF
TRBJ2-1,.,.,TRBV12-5,TGTGCTAGTGGTTTGCCCCGGGGACCTGAGCAGTTCTTC,CASGLPRGPEQFF
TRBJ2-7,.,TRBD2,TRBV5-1,TGCGCCAGCAGCCCGAGGACTAGCGGGAGCCCACACTCGAACATCTACGAGCAGTACTTC,CASSPRTSGSPHSNIYEQYF
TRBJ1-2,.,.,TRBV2,TGTGCCAGCAGTGAACAGGGTACCTATGGCTACACCTTC,CASSEQGTYGYTF
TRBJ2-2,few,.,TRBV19,TGTGCCAGTAGGGCGGCCGGGGAGCTGTTTTTT,CASRAAGELFF
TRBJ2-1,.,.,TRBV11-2,TGTGCCAGCAGCTTTCAGGGCTACAATGAGCAGTTCTTC,CASSFQGYNEQFF
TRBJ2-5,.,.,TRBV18,TGTGCCAGCTCATCTGTTGGTCAAGAGACCCAGTACTTC,CASSSVGQETQYF
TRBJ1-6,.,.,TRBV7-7,TGTGCTAGCAGCTTAGTTCTGTCCGGGCCCCTCCACTTT,CASSLVLSGPLHF
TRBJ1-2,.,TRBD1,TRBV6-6,TGTGCCAGCAGTTACCTGACAGGGGATATTTATGGCTACACCTTC,CASSYLTGDIYGYTF
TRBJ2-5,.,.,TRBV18,TGTGCCAGCTCACCTGGGTACCAAGAGACCCAGTACTTC,CASSPGYQETQYF
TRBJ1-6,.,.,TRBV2,TGTGCCAGCAGTGTAGAAACAGGGTCACCCCTCCACTTT,CASSVETGSPLHF
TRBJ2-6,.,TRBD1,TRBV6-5,TGTGCCAGCAGTTACTCGTTTCAGGGGGCCTTGACTTTC,CASSYSFQGALTF
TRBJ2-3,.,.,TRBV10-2,TGCGCCAGCAGTTGGGGCACAGATACGCAGTATTTT,CASSWGTDTQYF
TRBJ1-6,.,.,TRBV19,TGTGCCAGTAGTCCGGTCGCGGCTAATAATTCACCCCTCCACTTT,CASSPVAANNSPLHF
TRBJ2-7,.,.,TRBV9,TGTGCCAGCAGCGAGGGAGGGGGACTCCTATACGAGCAGTACTTC,CASSEGGGLLYEQYF
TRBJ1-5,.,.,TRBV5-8,TGTGCCAGCAGCCGTGAACAGGGTGGCAATCAGCCCCAGCATTTT,CASSREQGGNQPQHF
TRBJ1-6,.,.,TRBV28,TGTGCCAGCAGTTTGGGGCGGCTGAGCTCCTATAATTCACCCCTCCACTTT,CASSLGRLSSYNSPLHF
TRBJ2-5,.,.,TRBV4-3,TGCGCCAGCAGCCAGACAGGAAGAGAGACCCAGTACTTC,CASSQTGRETQYF
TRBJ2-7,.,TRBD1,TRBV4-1,TGCGCCAGCAGCCAAGACCCGACAGGGTTCAACGAGCAGTACTTC,CASSQDPTGFNEQYF
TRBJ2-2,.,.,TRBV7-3,TGTGCCAGCAGCTCGACAGAGAACGGGGAGCTGTTTTTT,CASSSTENGELFF
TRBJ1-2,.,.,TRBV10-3,TGTGCCATCAGACCTGCAGAGGGGAGGGATGGCTACACCTTC,CAIRPAEGRDGYTF